The sequence of this TCR beta chain was determined in a study of post-analysis software for immune sequencing data. For the study at large: Disease trajectories encompassed relapsing-remitting, secondary progressive and progressive-relapsing multiple sclerosis. Points from the study as a whole: Patients carried a handful of TRBV segments more frequently than controls did, and TRBV5-6, TRBV5-1 and TRBV20-1 were among them.

On this clonotype: The antigen remains undetermined.

Unique molecular identifiers were built into the TCR beta cDNA libraries. The source material, roughly 0.85 to 10 million T cells, gave rise to about 490,000 cDNA molecules. One entry per CDR3 protein, called by TCRdb with MiXCR from the PCR reads. The sample lists 650,000 to 850,000 distinct CDR3 sequences, about half occurring once. Germline CDR1 MNHEY, CDR2 SVGEGT. This CDR3 comprises 16 residues. The V gene lost 6 bases and the J gene lost 7 bases, with 21 bases spanning the gap. This receptor was taken from a girl under 18 with multiple sclerosis. The chain employs TRBV6-2 or TRBV6-3 and TRBJ1-4, with unresolved D. The sequenced sample was blood. CDR3 coding DNA: TGTGCCAGCAGCTTCCCTCCCCGGAGGAAGAGTGAAAAACTGTTTTTT. It encodes CASSFPPRRKSEKLFF.